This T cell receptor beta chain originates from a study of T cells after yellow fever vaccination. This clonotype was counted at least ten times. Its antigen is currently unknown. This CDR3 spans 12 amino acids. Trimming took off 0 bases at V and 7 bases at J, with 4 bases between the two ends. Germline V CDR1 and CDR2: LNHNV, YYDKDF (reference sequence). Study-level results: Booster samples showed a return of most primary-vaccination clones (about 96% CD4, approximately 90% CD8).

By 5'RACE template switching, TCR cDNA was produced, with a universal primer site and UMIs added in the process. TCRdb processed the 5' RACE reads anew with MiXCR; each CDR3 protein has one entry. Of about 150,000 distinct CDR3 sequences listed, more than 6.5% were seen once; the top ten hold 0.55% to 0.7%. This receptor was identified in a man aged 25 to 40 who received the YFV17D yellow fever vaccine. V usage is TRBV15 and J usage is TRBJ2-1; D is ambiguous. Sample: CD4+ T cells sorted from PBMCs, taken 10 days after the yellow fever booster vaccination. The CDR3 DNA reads TGTGCCACCAGCAGAGAACGGAATGAGCAGTTCTTC. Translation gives CATSRERNEQFF.